Each of the 16 T cell receptor beta chains below was sequenced from the same sample in a study of T cells in localized non-small cell lung cancer. Method: immunoSEQ multiplex PCR; TCRdb's copy keeps in-frame clones and lacks some. The sample includes roughly 1,800 clones, roughly 21% of them seen just once. Sequenced material: normal lung tissue next to the tumor, taken before any cancer treatment. The receptors stem from a woman aged 40 to 75 with stage I lung adenocarcinoma.

The gene calls are TRBV11-3 and TRBJ1-4, with 7 bases aligning to TRBD1. The ends lost 5 bases at V and 8 bases at J; junction bases unmatched: 11. From germline, CDR1 is SGHNT and CDR2 YENEEA. The CDR3 loop spans 15 amino acids. CDR3 residues: CASSPQGEAYEKLFF. In DNA form, the CDR3 reads TGTGCCAGCAGCCCGCAGGGGGAGGCTTACGAAAAACTGTTTTTT.

By sample fraction, this clone is hyperexpanded (1% or more). DNA for the CDR3: TGTGCCAGCAGTGCGGGACAGGGGACGATGAGGGAGCAGTACTTC. It is translated as CASSAGQGTMREQYF. The chain recombines TRBV11-3 with TRBJ2-7, with 10 bases identical to TRBD1. V shed 6 bases and J 7 bases; nucleotides not matched to a gene: 12. This CDR3 spans 15 amino acids. CDR1 and CDR2 from the germline V gene are SGHNT and YENEEA. Supplemented by reference TRBV11-3 and TRBJ2-7, the full variable domain reads EAGVVQSPRYKIIEKKQPVAFWCNPISGHNTLYWYLQNLGQGPELLIRYENEEAVDDSQLPKDRFSAERLKGVDSTLKIQPAELGDSAVYLCASSAGQGTMREQYFGPGTRLTVT.

V gene TRBV9 combines with J gene TRBJ2-2, with TRBD1 matching over 9 bases. The CDR3 extends over 15 amino acids. Per germline, CDR1 SGDLS and CDR2 YYNGEE. Unmatched junction bases numbered 7, after V lost 4 bases and J lost 6 bases. The CDR3 sequence: CASSPWDREAGELFF. The CDR3 DNA follows: TGTGCCAGCAGCCCGTGGGACAGGGAGGCCGGGGAGCTGTTTTTT.

This clone was seen more than once but under ten times. This chain joins TRBV12-2 and TRBJ2-2; TRBD2 is taken as the D call from the table, unchecked against the DNA. TRBV12-2 is an annotated pseudogene. The CDR3 consists of 14 residues. The CDR3 is CAPRGGVRHRGAVF. CDR3 sequence (DNA): TGTGCCCCTCGCGGGGGGGTTAGACACCGGGGAGCTGTTTTT.

By share of the sample, this clone is large. The sample contains more than one DNA sequence encoding this CDR3. V is TRBV19 and J is TRBJ2-1; D not certain. The CDR3 has 11 residues. Germline-derived CDR1 and CDR2 are LNHDA and SQIVND (reference sequence). The V end was cut by 1 base, the J end by 10 bases, with 5 bases between. CDR3 protein: CASSIAREQFF. CDR3 sequence (DNA): TGTGCCAGTAGTATAGCTCGGGAGCAGTTCTTC.

This chain joins TRBV18 and TRBJ2-7, with D perhaps being TRBD1 or TRBD2 (5 bases each). Germline CDR1 reads KGHSH; CDR2 reads LQKENI. V lost 6 bases and J 1 base, leaving 16 bases between the germline ends. The CDR3 covers 15 residues. The CDR3 DNA sequence: TGTGCCAGCTCCCGGGACGGCTCAGCGTCCTACGAGCAGTACTTC. Protein sequence: CASSRDGSASYEQYF. The whole variable domain, remainder taken from reference TRBV18 and TRBJ2-7, is NAGVMQNPRHLVRRRGQEARLRCSPMKGHSHVYWYRQLPEEGLKFMVYLQKENIIDESGMPKERFSAEFPKEGPSILRIQQVVRGDSAAYFCASSRDGSASYEQYFGPGTRLTVT.

The chain links TRBV11-3 to TRBJ2-6, with D perhaps matching TRBD2 (5 bases). Germline CDR1 SGHNT, CDR2 YENEEA. Trimming stripped 3 bases from V and 1 base from J, with 13 bases between. The CDR3 covers 17 residues. Here the CDR3 reads CASSLGSLISGANVLTF. CDR3 in DNA: TGTGCCAGCAGCTTGGGGAGTTTGATTTCTGGGGCCAACGTCCTGACTTTC.

To note about this clone: The junction and the germline gene differ at one end; a read error may be behind it. The V call is TRBV18, the J call TRBJ1-5, with D possibly matching TRBD1 (5 bases). CDR3 size: 14 residues. CDR1 KGHSH and CDR2 LQKENI come from the germline V gene. CDR3 coding DNA: TGTGCCAGCTCATTGGGGGGGGACTATCAGTCCCAGCATTTT. Encoded protein: CASSLGGDYQSQHF.

The genes are TRBV10-3 and TRBJ1-2; 7 bases map to TRBD1. The CDR3 is 14 amino acids. Germline CDR1 is ENHRY and CDR2 is SYGVKD. Trimming took 10 bases from V and 4 from J; bases not matched to a gene: 12. CDR3 region: CATQGVTGIYGYTF. For the CDR3, the DNA is TGTGCCACCCAAGGTGTGACAGGGATCTATGGCTACACCTTC.

This clone turned up a few times. The chain uses TRBV9 and TRBJ1-6; TRBD1 might be the D (6 bases). Trimming shortened V by 0 bases and J by 7 bases, and 8 bases separated the two germline ends. The CDR3 has 14 residues. CDR1 SGDLS and CDR2 YYNGEE come from the germline V gene. CDR3 region: CASSVAGQNSPLHF. The DNA of the CDR3 is TGTGCCAGCAGCGTAGCAGGACAGAATTCACCCCTCCACTTT.

This clone is categorized as medium-sized. The V gene is TRBV6-8, the J gene TRBJ2-3; no firm D call. Germline V gives CDR1 MNHGY, CDR2 SAAAGT. CDR3 length equals 15 residues. V was shortened by 2 bases and J by 0 bases, with 9 bases between the two germline ends. The CDR3 bases are TGTGCCAGCAGTTACATGGGCGTAAGCACAGATACGCAGTATTTT. This encodes CASSYMGVSTDTQYF.

V and J are TRBV2 and TRBJ2-7; D might be TRBD1 or TRBD2, each matching 6 bases. Germline assignment: CDR1 SNHLY and CDR2 FYNNEI. This CDR3 has 14 residues. V was cut by 8 bases and J by 3 bases, with 17 bases left in between. The CDR3 reads CASRKDGGLYEQYF. CDR3 sequence (DNA): TGTGCCAGCCGGAAAGACGGGGGCCTCTACGAGCAGTACTTC.

The rearrangement uses TRBV10-3 and TRBJ1-2; a possible D gene is TRBD1 (5 bases). The CDR3 is made up of 17 amino acids. Trimming removed 3 bases at V and 8 bases at J, with 25 bases between. CDR1 and CDR2 from the germline V gene are ENHRY and SYGVKD. CDR3 residues: CAISEVGTARGHIGYTF. The CDR3 coding sequence is TGTGCCATCAGTGAAGTGGGGACCGCCAGAGGTCATATAGGCTACACCTTC.

A few counts support this clone. The V call is TRBV5-1, the J call TRBJ2-2; D gene unclear. Trimming shortened V by 4 bases and J by 3 bases, and 10 bases separated the two germline ends. CDR1 is SGHRS and CDR2 is YFSETQ in the germline V gene. This CDR3 has 14 amino acids. The CDR3 is CASSQGRHTGELFF. CDR3 nucleotides: TGCGCCAGCAGCCAAGGACGACACACCGGGGAGCTGTTTTTT.

The V call is TRBV11-3, the J call TRBJ2-1, with D maybe TRBD2 (6 bases). Trimming took off 2 bases at V and 0 bases at J, with 14 bases between the two ends. The CDR3 runs 17 residues. CDR1 and CDR2 from the germline V gene are SGHNT and YENEEA. The CDR3 protein is CASSLKPGTYSYNEQFF. The CDR3 nucleotides read TGTGCCAGCAGCTTAAAACCCGGGACTTACTCCTACAATGAGCAGTTCTTC.

This clone was detected only a few times. The V and J genes are TRBV6-8 and TRBJ2-7; TRBD2 aligns across 9 bases. Germline CDR1 and CDR2: MNHGY and SAAAGT. The CDR3 loop spans 14 amino acids. The junction had 7 bases not matched to a gene; V was cut back by 7 bases and J by 3 bases. The CDR3 bases are TGTGCCAGCACCACAGCGGGGGGAGACTACGAGCAGTACTTC. This codes for CASTTAGGDYEQYF.